This passage covers 28 T cell receptor beta chains from one sample sequenced in a study of shared clonotypes between healthy human individuals. The data were produced by immunoSEQ multiplex PCR, yet TCRdb's version contains in-frame clones alone and is incomplete. Of about 1.1 million clones listed, around three quarters were seen once; the top ten hold more than 0.5%. The sequenced sample consisted of memory CD4+ T cells from PBMCs. Subset: CD45RA-negative fraction. These receptors were taken from a man between 18 and 29 years old in good health. Some clones in this sample may be carry-over from other donors' samples.

The rearrangement uses TRBV19 and TRBJ1-2, with TRBD1 matching 12 bases. CDR3 length: 15 amino acids. Germline lookup yields CDR1 LNHDA and CDR2 SQIVND (reference sequence). Unmatched junction bases numbered 6, after V lost 3 bases and J lost 7 bases. The CDR3 loop is CASSIGGQGASGYTF. The CDR3 nucleotides read TGTGCCAGTAGTATTGGGGGACAGGGGGCTTCTGGCTACACCTTC. Full variable domain (rest looked up from reference TRBV19 and TRBJ1-2): DGGITQSPKYLFRKEGQNVTLSCEQNLNHDAMYWYRQDPGQGLRLIYYSQIVNDFQKGDIAEGYSVSREKKESFPLTVTSAQKNPTAFYLCASSIGGQGASGYTFGSGTRLTVV.

In the case of this clone: A single base is all that separates this from a far larger clone, so a read error is likely. Other nucleotide sequences from this sample produce the same CDR3. V and J are TRBV6-5 and TRBJ1-5; TRBD1 is a possible D gene (6 bases). The CDR3 contains 15 residues. V shed 0 bases and J shed 5 bases, with 11 bases lying between them. The germline V gene encodes CDR1 MNHEY and CDR2 SVGAGI. CDR3 loop: CASSYSGSGDQPQHF. The CDR3 nucleotides read TGTGCCAGCAGTTACTCTGGTTCAGGGGATCAGCCCCAGCATTTT.

V usage is TRBV28 and J usage is TRBJ1-2; D remains ambiguous. The CDR3 totals 11 residues. Germline CDR1 and CDR2: MDHEN and SYDVKM. The V end was cut by 6 bases, the J end by 4 bases, with 6 bases between. The CDR3 DNA follows: TGTGCCAGCAGGTATAGCTATGGCTACACCTTC. It specifies CASRYSYGYTF.

The V gene is TRBV5-1, the J gene TRBJ2-1, with a possible D match to TRBD1 (6 bases). The CDR3 runs to 11 residues. Germline V gives CDR1 SGHRS, CDR2 YFSETQ. Trimming left V 7 bases short and J 7 bases short, with 9 bases between. In DNA, the CDR3 is TGCGCCAGCCGACAGGAAAATGAGCAGTTCTTC. The encoded protein is CASRQENEQFF.

This chain links TRBV5-1 with TRBJ2-1; no clear D gene. V lost 4 bases and J lost 0, with 11 bases in between. The CDR3 extends over 15 amino acids. Germline V CDR1 and CDR2: SGHRS, YFSETQ. CDR3 sequence reads: CASSPLLGSYNEQFF. DNA for the CDR3: TGCGCCAGCAGCCCGCTACTGGGCTCCTACAATGAGCAGTTCTTC.

The genes are TRBV5-1 and TRBJ2-5, with D unclear. In germline, CDR1 is SGHRS, CDR2 YFSETQ. The V gene lost 2 bases and the J gene lost 1 base, with 12 bases spanning the gap. This CDR3 has 15 amino acids. CDR3 in amino acids: CASSFGPNRQETQYF. CDR3 in DNA: TGCGCCAGCAGCTTTGGACCCAACCGCCAAGAGACCCAGTACTTC. Full variable domain (missing parts from reference TRBV5-1 and TRBJ2-5): KAGVTQTPRYLIKTRGQQVTLSCSPISGHRSVSWYQQTPGQGLQFLFEYFSETQRNKGNFPGRFSGRQFSNSRSEMNVSTLELGDSALYLCASSFGPNRQETQYFGPGTRLLVL.

V usage is TRBV15 and J usage is TRBJ2-7, with D perhaps TRBD1 or TRBD2 (5 bases each). This CDR3 has 11 residues. Germline V gene lookup returns CDR1 LNHNV and CDR2 YYDKDF (reference sequence). V lost 6 bases to trimming and J lost 9 bases, with 12 bases between them. The CDR3 region has the DNA TGTGCCACCAGTGTTGGGACCGTGCAGTACTTC. It yields the protein CATSVGTVQYF.

This clone was seen ten or more times. V usage is TRBV4-1 and J usage is TRBJ1-5; 8 positions match TRBD1. Germline trimming cut 1 base from V and 4 bases from J; bases unmatched to any gene: 3. There are 15 residues in the CDR3. Germline lookup yields CDR1 MGHRA and CDR2 YSYEKL. In nucleotides, the CDR3 is TGCGCCAGCAGCCAAGGGGGACAGGCAAATCAGCCCCAGCATTTT. Its protein is CASSQGGQANQPQHF.

This clone came up many times. Written as DNA, the CDR3 is TGTGCCAGCAGCCCTAAACAGCGAATTAATGAAAAACTGTTTTTT. Protein sequence: CASSPKQRINEKLFF. The V gene is TRBV7-9, the J gene TRBJ1-4; no reliable D call. The CDR3 is made up of 15 amino acids. Germline V gene sequence: CDR1 SEHNR, CDR2 FQNEAQ (reference sequence). V lost 5 bases to trimming and J lost 4 bases, with 14 bases between them.

The chain couples TRBV5-6 to TRBJ2-6; unclear D gene. The CDR3 is 16 amino acids. V lost 0 bases and J lost 0, with 7 bases in between. Germline lookup yields CDR1 SGHDT and CDR2 YYEEEE. CDR3 DNA: TGTGCCAGCAGCTTGGGCGCTAACTCTGGGGCCAACGTCCTGACTTTC. Its protein product is CASSLGANSGANVLTF.

The genes are TRBV11-2 and TRBJ2-2; TRBD1 is a possible D gene (5 bases). V was cut by 6 bases and J by 5 bases, with 19 bases left in between. Germline-derived CDR1 and CDR2 are SGHAT and FQNNGV. The CDR3 covers 16 residues. CDR3: CASRGILAGRTGELFF. CDR3 nucleotide sequence: TGTGCCAGCAGGGGGATCCTGGCAGGGCGGACCGGGGAGCTGTTTTTT.

This chain links TRBV2 with TRBJ2-3; 7 nucleotides match TRBD2. This CDR3 has 13 amino acids. Germline V gene lookup returns CDR1 SNHLY and CDR2 FYNNEI. The V gene end was trimmed by 8 bases and the J gene end by 4 bases; junction bases not matched to a gene: 6. This CDR3 is CASGRERADTQYF. CDR3 sequence (DNA): TGTGCCAGCGGGCGGGAGAGAGCAGATACGCAGTATTTT.

The gene calls are TRBV9 and TRBJ1-4, with 7 bases lining up with TRBD1. The CDR3 is 15 amino acids. Unmatched junction bases numbered 6, after V lost 2 bases and J lost 5 bases. Germline assignment: CDR1 SGDLS and CDR2 YYNGEE. DNA of the CDR3: TGTGCCAGCAGCGTGCAGACAGGGACGAATGAAAAACTGTTTTTT. This gives the protein CASSVQTGTNEKLFF.

The V and J genes are TRBV28 and TRBJ1-4, with no clear D. Trimming removed 5 bases from V and 5 bases from J, with 6 bases in between. CDR1 and CDR2 from the germline V gene are MDHEN and SYDVKM. The CDR3 is made up of 12 amino acids. The CDR3 DNA reads as TGTGCCAGCAGTCAACTAAATGAAAAACTGTTTTTT. Encoded protein: CASSQLNEKLFF. Based on the CDR3 plus reference TRBV28 and TRBJ1-4, the full variable domain is DVKVTQSSRYLVKRTGEKVFLECVQDMDHENMFWYRQDPGLGLRLIYFSYDVKMKEKGDIPEGYSVSREKKERFSLILESASTNQTSMYLCASSQLNEKLFFGSGTQLSVL.

The V call is TRBV9, the J call TRBJ1-5; D gene uncertain. Trimming left V 0 bases short and J 2 bases short, with 9 bases between. Germline V gene data show CDR1 as SGDLS and CDR2 as YYNGEE. CDR3 length equals 15 residues. The CDR3 here is CASSVEGTRNQPQHF. CDR3 bases: TGTGCCAGCAGCGTAGAGGGTACGCGCAATCAGCCCCAGCATTTT.

This chain links TRBV18 with TRBJ2-5; 7 nucleotides line up with TRBD1. There are 13 residues in the CDR3. V lost 5 bases to trimming and J lost 2 bases; unmatched junction nucleotides: 2. The germline CDR1 and CDR2 sequences are KGHSH and LQKENI. Here the CDR3 DNA reads TGTGCCAGCTCATCGGGACAGCAAGAGACCCAGTACTTC. Translation gives CASSSGQQETQYF. Combining the CDR3 with reference TRBV18 and TRBJ2-5 gives the whole variable domain NAGVMQNPRHLVRRRGQEARLRCSPMKGHSHVYWYRQLPEEGLKFMVYLQKENIIDESGMPKERFSAEFPKEGPSILRIQQVVRGDSAAYFCASSSGQQETQYFGPGTRLLVL.

This rearrangement joins TRBV6-1 to TRBJ2-3; D ambiguous. The CDR3 spans 12 residues. Trimming left V 8 bases short and J 0 bases short, with 6 bases between. Germline V gene sequence: CDR1 MNHNS, CDR2 SASEGT. The CDR3 protein is CASETSTDTQYF. CDR3 nucleotides: TGTGCCAGCGAGACCAGCACAGATACGCAGTATTTT.

V and J are TRBV27 and TRBJ2-7, with D possibly TRBD1 on 5 matching bases. This CDR3 spans 14 amino acids. Germline-derived CDR1 and CDR2 are MNHEY and SMNVEV (reference sequence). The V end was cut by 5 bases, the J end by 4 bases, with 15 bases between. Written as DNA, the CDR3 is TGTGCCAGCAGTAGAGACCCCGACAGTTACGAGCAGTACTTC. It is translated as CASSRDPDSYEQYF.

V is TRBV4-1 and J is TRBJ2-5, with D hard to call. Trimming took off 1 base at V and 2 bases at J, with 11 bases between the two ends. Germline-derived CDR1 and CDR2 are MGHRA and YSYEKL. The CDR3 is 15 amino acids. The CDR3 region is CASSQVGSRQETQYF. The CDR3 nucleotides read TGCGCCAGCAGCCAAGTAGGATCGCGGCAAGAGACCCAGTACTTC.

In nucleotides, the CDR3 is TGTGCCAGCAGTGTGATCGGTCCAGGACACTCTGGGGCCAACGTCCTGACTTTC. This sequence encodes CASSVIGPGHSGANVLTF. The chain carries TRBV6-1 and TRBJ2-6; TRBD1 is a possible D gene (5 bases). Trimming pared 4 bases from V and 0 bases from J, leaving 16 bases between. CDR1 and CDR2 (germline): MNHNS, SASEGT. The CDR3 totals 18 residues.

V and J are TRBV9 and TRBJ1-1; D may be TRBD1 (5 bases). V was pared by 6 bases and J by 1 base, with 13 bases between. The CDR3 consists of 14 residues. CDR1 is SGDLS, CDR2 YYNGEE, per germline. CDR3 DNA: TGTGCCAGCACCCGGGACGGATGGAACACTGAAGCTTTCTTT. Residues: CASTRDGWNTEAFF. The full variable domain, rest sourced from reference TRBV9 and TRBJ1-1, is DSGVTQTPKHLITATGQRVTLRCSPRSGDLSVYWYQQSLDQGLQFLIQYYNGEERAKGNILERFSAQQFPDLHSELNLSSLELGDSALYFCASTRDGWNTEAFFGQGTRLTVV.

The chain carries TRBV6-1 and TRBJ1-4; D not resolved. CDR1 and CDR2 from the germline V gene are MNHNS and SASEGT. V lost 4 bases and J lost 0, with 15 bases in between. This CDR3 is 17 amino acids long. The CDR3 DNA reads as TGTGCCAGCAGTGGAATGGAGACACGTGCAACTAATGAAAAACTGTTTTTT. Protein sequence: CASSGMETRATNEKLFF.

The chain combines TRBV5-6 with TRBJ1-3; no reliable D call. The CDR3 runs 16 residues. V was clipped by 0 bases and J by 0 bases, with 10 bases between them. Germline V lookup: CDR1 SGHDT, CDR2 YYEEEE. Here the CDR3 DNA reads TGTGCCAGCAGCTTGGATGCAGTTTTCTCTGGAAACACCATATATTTT. Its translation: CASSLDAVFSGNTIYF.

J is TRBJ2-1 and V is TRBV9; 8 bases are shared with TRBD2. The germline V gene encodes CDR1 SGDLS and CDR2 YYNGEE. CDR3 length: 15 residues. V lost 3 bases to trimming and J lost 6 bases; unmatched junction nucleotides: 8. In nucleotides, the CDR3 is TGTGCCAGCAGCGCGGGCGGGAGGATATTCAATGAGCAGTTCTTC. This gives the protein CASSAGGRIFNEQFF.

V usage is TRBV27 and J usage is TRBJ1-5; TRBD1 matches 9 bases. CDR1 MNHEY and CDR2 SMNVEV come from the germline V gene (reference sequence). Trimming took 9 bases from V and 7 from J; bases not matched to a gene: 10. The CDR3 length is 14 residues. This chain's CDR3 is CASSTGGAWQPQHF. The CDR3 DNA follows: TGTGCCAGTAGTACAGGGGGCGCGTGGCAGCCCCAGCATTTT.

The sample holds one count of this clone. The chain couples TRBV28 to TRBJ2-3; 14 bases align to TRBD2. The CDR3 is 17 residues long. Per the germline V gene, CDR1 is MDHEN and CDR2 is SYDVKM. The junction had 13 bases not matched to a gene; V was cut back by 6 bases and J by 8 bases. The CDR3 loop is CASSNRGTSGRRGTQYF. CDR3 DNA: TGTGCCAGCAGCAACCGGGGGACTAGCGGGAGAAGGGGTACGCAGTATTTT.

Concerning this clone itself: The sample has other DNA sequences that encode this CDR3 too. The V and J genes are TRBV28 and TRBJ2-2; D not resolved. V was trimmed by 3 bases and J by 3 bases, leaving 5 bases between them. This CDR3 contains 13 residues. CDR1 MDHEN and CDR2 SYDVKM come from the germline V gene. The CDR3 nucleotides read TGTGCCAGCAGTTTGGCAGACACCGGGGAGCTGTTTTTT. Protein: CASSLADTGELFF.

Remarks on this clone: Sequence at one end of the junction differs from germline and may be a read error. CDR3 coding DNA: TGTGCCAGCAGCTCAACTAATGAAAAACTGTTTTTT. It encodes CASSSTNEKLFF. The V call is TRBV5-1, the J call TRBJ1-4; D is uncertain. This CDR3 is 12 amino acids long. CDR1 and CDR2 from the germline V gene are SGHRS and YFSETQ.